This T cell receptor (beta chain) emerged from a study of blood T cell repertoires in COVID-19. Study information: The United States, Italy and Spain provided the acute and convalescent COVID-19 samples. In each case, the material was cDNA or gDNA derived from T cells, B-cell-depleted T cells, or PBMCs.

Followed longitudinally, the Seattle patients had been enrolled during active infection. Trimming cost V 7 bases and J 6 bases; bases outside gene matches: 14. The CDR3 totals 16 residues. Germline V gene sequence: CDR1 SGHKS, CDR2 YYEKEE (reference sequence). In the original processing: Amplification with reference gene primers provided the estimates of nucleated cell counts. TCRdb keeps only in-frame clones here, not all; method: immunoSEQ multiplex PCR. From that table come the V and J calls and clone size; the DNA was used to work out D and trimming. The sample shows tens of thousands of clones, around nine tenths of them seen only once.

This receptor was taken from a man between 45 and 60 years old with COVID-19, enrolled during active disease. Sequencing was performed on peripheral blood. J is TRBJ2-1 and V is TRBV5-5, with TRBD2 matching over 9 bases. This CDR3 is CASPPAQREAFNEQFF. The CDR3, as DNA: TGTGCCAGCCCCCCGGCTCAGCGGGAGGCTTTCAATGAGCAGTTCTTC.